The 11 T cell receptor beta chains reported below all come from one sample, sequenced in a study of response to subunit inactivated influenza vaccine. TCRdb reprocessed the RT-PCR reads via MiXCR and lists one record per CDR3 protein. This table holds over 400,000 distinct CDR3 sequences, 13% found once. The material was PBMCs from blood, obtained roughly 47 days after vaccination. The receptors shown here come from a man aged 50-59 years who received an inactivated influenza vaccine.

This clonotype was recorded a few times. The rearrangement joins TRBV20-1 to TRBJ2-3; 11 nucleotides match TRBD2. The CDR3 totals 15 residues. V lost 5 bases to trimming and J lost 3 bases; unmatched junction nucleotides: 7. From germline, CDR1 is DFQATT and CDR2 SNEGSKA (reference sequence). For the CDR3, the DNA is TGCAGTGCTCTAAGACTAGCGGGAACGACAGATACGCAGTATTTT. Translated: CSALRLAGTTDTQYF.

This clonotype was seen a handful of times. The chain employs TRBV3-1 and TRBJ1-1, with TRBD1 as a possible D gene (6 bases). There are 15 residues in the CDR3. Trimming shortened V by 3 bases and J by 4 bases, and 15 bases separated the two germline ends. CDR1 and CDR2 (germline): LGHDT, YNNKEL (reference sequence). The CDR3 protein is CASSQTNLGGTEAFF. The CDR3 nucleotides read TGTGCCAGCAGCCAGACGAACTTAGGGGGCACTGAAGCTTTCTTT.

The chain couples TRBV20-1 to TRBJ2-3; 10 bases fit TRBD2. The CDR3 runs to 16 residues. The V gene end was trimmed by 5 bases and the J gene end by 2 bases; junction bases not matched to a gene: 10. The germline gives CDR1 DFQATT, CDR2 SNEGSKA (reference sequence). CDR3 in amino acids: CSAFGTSGVPTDTQYF. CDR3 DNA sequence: TGCAGTGCTTTCGGAACTAGCGGGGTACCCACAGATACGCAGTATTTT.

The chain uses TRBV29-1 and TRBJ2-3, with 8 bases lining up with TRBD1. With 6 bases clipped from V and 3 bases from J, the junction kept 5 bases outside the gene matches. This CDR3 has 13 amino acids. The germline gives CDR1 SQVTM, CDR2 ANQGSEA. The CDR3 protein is CSVDDRGTDTQYF. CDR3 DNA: TGCAGCGTCGACGACAGGGGAACAGATACGCAGTATTTT.

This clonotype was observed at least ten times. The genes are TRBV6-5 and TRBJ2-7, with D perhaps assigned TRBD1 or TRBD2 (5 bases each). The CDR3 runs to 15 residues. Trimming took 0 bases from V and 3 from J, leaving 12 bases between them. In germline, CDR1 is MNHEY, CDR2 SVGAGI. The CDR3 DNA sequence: TGTGCCAGCAGTTACTCGCATCGGGGCTACTACGAGCAGTACTTC. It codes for CASSYSHRGYYEQYF.

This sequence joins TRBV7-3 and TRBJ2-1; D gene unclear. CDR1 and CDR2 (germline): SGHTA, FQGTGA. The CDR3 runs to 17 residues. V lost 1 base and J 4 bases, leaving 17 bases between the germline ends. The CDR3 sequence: CASSLIRSENLYNEQFF. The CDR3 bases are TGTGCCAGCAGCTTAATCCGCAGTGAGAATTTATACAATGAGCAGTTCTTC.

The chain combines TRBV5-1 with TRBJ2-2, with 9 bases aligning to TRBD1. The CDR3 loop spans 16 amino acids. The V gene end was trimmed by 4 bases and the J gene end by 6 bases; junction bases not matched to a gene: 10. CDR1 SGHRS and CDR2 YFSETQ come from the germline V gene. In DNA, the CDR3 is TGCGCCAGCAGCGAGGGACAGGGAATAACGGCCGGGGAGCTGTTTTTT. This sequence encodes CASSEGQGITAGELFF.

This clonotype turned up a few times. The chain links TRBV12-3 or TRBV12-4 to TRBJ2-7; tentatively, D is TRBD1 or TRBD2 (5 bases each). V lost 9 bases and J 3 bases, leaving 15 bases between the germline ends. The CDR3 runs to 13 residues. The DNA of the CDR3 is TGTGCCAGTTTGGGCCAGGGAGTCTACGAGCAGTACTTC. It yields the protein CASLGQGVYEQYF.

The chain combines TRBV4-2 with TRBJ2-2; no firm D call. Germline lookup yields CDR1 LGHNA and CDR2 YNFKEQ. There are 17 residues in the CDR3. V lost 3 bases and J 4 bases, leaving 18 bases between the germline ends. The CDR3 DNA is TGTGCCAGCAGCCAGGCACCGGACGGCGCAGGCACCGGGGAGCTGTTTTTT. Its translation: CASSQAPDGAGTGELFF.

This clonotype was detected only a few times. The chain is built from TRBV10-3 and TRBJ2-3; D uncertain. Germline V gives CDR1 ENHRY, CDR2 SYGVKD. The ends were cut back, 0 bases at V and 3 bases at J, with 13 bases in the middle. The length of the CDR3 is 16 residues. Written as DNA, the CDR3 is TGTGCCATCAGTGAGTCCAGCAGCGCGATTACAGATACGCAGTATTTT. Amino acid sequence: CAISESSSAITDTQYF.

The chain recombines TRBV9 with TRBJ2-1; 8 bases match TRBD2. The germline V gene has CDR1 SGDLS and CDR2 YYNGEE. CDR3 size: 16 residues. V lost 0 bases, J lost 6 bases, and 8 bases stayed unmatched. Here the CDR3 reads CASSVAGGSLSNEQFF. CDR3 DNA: TGTGCCAGCAGCGTAGCGGGGGGGTCTCTGTCCAATGAGCAGTTCTTC.